This TCR beta chain comes out of a study of blood T cells in healthy people across ages. Study outcomes and limitations: The recorded TCR beta diversity per million T cells decreased in a roughly linear manner with age.

It was with a sample-barcoded 5' primer and a J-beta primer mix that a second PCR of roughly 6 to 12 cycles was run. A template-switch adaptor that had 12 random nucleotides put a tag on each cDNA molecule. Every sample gave at least 3 million paired-end reads containing CDR3. TCRdb passed the 5' RACE reads through MiXCR, listing each CDR3 protein once. The profile shows some 780,000 distinct CDR3 sequences, more than 50% of them singletons. Trimming took 2 bases from V and 2 from J, leaving 5 bases between them. Germline assignment: CDR1 SGHTA and CDR2 FQGNSA. This CDR3 has 13 residues. A note on this clonotype: The antigen remains unidentified.

The clonotype was recovered from a man in his forties or fifties in good health. The V gene is TRBV7-2, the J gene TRBJ2-3; D is uncertain. The sequenced material came from blood. CDR3 DNA: TGTGCCAGCAGCTTACCTGTCACAGATACGCAGTATTTT. The encoded protein is CASSLPVTDTQYF.